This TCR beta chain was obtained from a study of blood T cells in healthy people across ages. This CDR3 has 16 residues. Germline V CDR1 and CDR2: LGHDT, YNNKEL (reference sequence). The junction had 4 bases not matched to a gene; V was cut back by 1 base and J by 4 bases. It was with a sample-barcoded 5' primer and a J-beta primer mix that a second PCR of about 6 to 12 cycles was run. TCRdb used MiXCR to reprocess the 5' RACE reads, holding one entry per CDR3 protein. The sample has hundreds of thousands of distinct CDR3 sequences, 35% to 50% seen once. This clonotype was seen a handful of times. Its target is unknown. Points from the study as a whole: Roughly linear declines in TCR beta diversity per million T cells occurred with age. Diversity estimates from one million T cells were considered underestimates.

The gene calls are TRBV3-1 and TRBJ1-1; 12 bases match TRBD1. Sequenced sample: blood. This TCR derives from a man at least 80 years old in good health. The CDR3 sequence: CASSQGGDRGLTEAFF. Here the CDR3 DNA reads TGTGCCAGCAGCCAAGGAGGGGACAGGGGGCTCACTGAAGCTTTCTTT.